This T cell receptor (beta chain) emerged from a study of blood T cell repertoires in COVID-19. Study summary: Some COVID-19 samples were acute and others convalescent; all came from the United States, Italy and Spain. T cells, B-cell-depleted T cells, or PBMCs supplied cDNA or gDNA.

The V gene's germline CDR1 is SNHLY and CDR2 FYNNEI. V was shortened by 7 bases and J by 10 bases, with 11 bases between the two germline ends. The CDR3 contains 12 residues. The authors' processing: The authors estimated nucleated cell counts from reference gene primer amplification. Clones were sequenced by immunoSEQ multiplex PCR, and TCRdb holds only the in-frame ones, with some missing. V and J calls and clone size are those listed in that table; D and trimming were worked out from the DNA. The sample contains approximately 150,000 clones, approximately 90% of which appear only once. The sequencing sample was made of peripheral blood. The rearrangement uses TRBV2 and TRBJ1-6, with D uncertain. The sequence derives from a woman aged 45-59 years with acute or convalescent COVID-19. The CDR3, as DNA: TGTGCCAGCACGGCGACTAGATCACCCCTCCACTTT. Encoded protein: CASTATRSPLHF.